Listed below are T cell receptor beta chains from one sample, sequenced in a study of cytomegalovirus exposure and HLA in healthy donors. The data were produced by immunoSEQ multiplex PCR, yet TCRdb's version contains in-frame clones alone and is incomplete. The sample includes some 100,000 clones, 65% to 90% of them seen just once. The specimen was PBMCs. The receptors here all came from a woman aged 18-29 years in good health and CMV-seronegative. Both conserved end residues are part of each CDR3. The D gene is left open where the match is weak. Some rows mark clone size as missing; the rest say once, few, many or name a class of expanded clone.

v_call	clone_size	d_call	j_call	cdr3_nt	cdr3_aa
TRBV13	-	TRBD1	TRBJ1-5	TGTGCCAGCAGTTTTTCCGGACAGGCGGATCAGCCCCAGCATTTT	CASSFSGQADQPQHF
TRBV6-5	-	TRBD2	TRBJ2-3	TGTGCCAGCAGTTACTCGAGGCGGGGGGGAACAGATACGCAGTATTTT	CASSYSRRGGTDTQYF
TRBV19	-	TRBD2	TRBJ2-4	TGTGCCAGTAGTGACCCTAGCGGGAGGCGGGACATTCAGTACTTC	CASSDPSGRRDIQYF
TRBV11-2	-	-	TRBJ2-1	TGTGCCAGCAGCTTATTGAGTGATAACAATGAGCAGTTCTTC	CASSLLSDNNEQFF
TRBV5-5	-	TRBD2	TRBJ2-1	TGTGCCAGCATCCTTGGTACTAGCGGGAGTCTTGCTGAGCAGTTCTTC	CASILGTSGSLAEQFF
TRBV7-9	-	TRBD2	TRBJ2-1	TGTGCCAGCAGCTCCGTGGGTCGCGGGGGGGCGGGTGAGCAGTTCTTC	CASSSVGRGGAGEQFF
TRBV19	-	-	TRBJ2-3	TGTGCCAGTAGTCCCAACACAGATACGCAGTATTTT	CASSPNTDTQYF
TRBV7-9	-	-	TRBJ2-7	TGTGCCAGCAGCTTGGCCAGGGGTGACTACGAGCAGTACTTC	CASSLARGDYEQYF
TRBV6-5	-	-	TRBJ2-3	TGTGCCAGCAGACGCCTCGGCGGGGATACGCAGTATTTT	CASRRLGGDTQYF
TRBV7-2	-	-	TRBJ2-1	TGTGCCAGCAGACGGAAAGAAAGCGGGACAGGAGGGCACAATGAGCAGTTCTTC	CASRRKESGTGGHNEQFF
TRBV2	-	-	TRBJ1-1	TGTGCCAGCAGTGAGCTGGGGAGCGCGAACACTGAAGCTTTCTTT	CASSELGSANTEAFF
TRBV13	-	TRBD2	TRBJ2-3	TGTGCCAGCAGTCTAATAGGGACTAGCGGCACAGATACGCAGTATTTT	CASSLIGTSGTDTQYF
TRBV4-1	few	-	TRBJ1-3	TGCGCCAGCAGCCAAGATGTCCTCTCTGGAAACACCATATATTTT	CASSQDVLSGNTIYF
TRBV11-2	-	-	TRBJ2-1	TGTGCCAGCAGCCAGTCCCCACGGGGCTCCTACAATGAGCAGTTCTTC	CASSQSPRGSYNEQFF
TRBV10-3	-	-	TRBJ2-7	TGTGCCATCAGTGTTGAGGCAGGGGTTTCCTACGAGCAGTACTTC	CAISVEAGVSYEQYF
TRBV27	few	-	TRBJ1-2	TGTGCCAGCAGGCCTCCGGGACAAACATATGGCTACACCTTC	CASRPPGQTYGYTF
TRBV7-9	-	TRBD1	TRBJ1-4	TGTGCCAGCAGCTTAGAGAGGACAGGGACATTGAAGGAAAAACTGTTTTTT	CASSLERTGTLKEKLFF
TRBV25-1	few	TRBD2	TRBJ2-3	TGTGCCAGCAGTGAAGCGGCGGGGGACACAGATACGCAGTATTTT	CASSEAAGDTDTQYF
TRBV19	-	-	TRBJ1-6	TGTGCCAGTAGAAAACCGGGGGTTTGGGGTTCACCCCTCCACTTT	CASRKPGVWGSPLHF
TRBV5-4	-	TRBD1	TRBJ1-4	TGTGCCAGCAGCTCGGAACGACAGGGGACTGAAAAACTGTTTTTT	CASSSERQGTEKLFF
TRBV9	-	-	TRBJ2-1	TGTGCCAGCAGCCCGGGACACACCTACAATGAGCAGTTCTTC	CASSPGHTYNEQFF
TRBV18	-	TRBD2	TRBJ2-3	TGTGCCAGCTCACCAACGCTAGCGGGAGGCCTCACAGATACGCAGTATTTT	CASSPTLAGGLTDTQYF
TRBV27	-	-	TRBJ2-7	TGTGCCAGCAGTTTGCACAGCTCCTACGAGCAGTACTTC	CASSLHSSYEQYF
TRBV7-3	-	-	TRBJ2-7	TGTGCCAGCAGCTTAAGAGGCGGGGCGACATCGGGCGAGCAGTACTTC	CASSLRGGATSGEQYF
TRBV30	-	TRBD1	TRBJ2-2	TGTGCCTGGAGTGTTGGGACAGCGAACACCGGGGAGCTGTTTTTT	CAWSVGTANTGELFF
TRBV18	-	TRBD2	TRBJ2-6	TGTGCCAGCTCAGAGCGGGGGGCCGGGGTCCGTGGGGCCAACGTCCTGACTTTC	CASSERGAGVRGANVLTF
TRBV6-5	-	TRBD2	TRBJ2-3	TGTGCCAGCAGCCCCCGGACTAGCGGGACCGATACGCAGTATTTT	CASSPRTSGTDTQYF
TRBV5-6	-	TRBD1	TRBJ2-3	TGTGCCAGCCTCCGACAGGGGGGACTAGATACGCAGTATTTT	CASLRQGGLDTQYF
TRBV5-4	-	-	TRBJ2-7	TGTGCCAGCAGCGACGACTTGAGGAGCTCCTACGAGCAGTACTTC	CASSDDLRSSYEQYF
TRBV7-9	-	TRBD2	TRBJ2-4	TGTGCCAGCAGCCGACCTAAGTGGAGCGGGAATGGCATTCAGTACTTC	CASSRPKWSGNGIQYF
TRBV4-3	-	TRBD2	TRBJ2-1	TGCGCCAGCAGCCACGCCATGGGGGTGGCGGGAGGACCTAGGACCTACAATGAGCAGTTCTTC	CASSHAMGVAGGPRTYNEQFF
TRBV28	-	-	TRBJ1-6	TGTGCCAGCAGTTTGACCGTTGGGGACACGGCGAATTCACCCCTCCACTTT	CASSLTVGDTANSPLHF
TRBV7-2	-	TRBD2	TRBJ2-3	TGTGCCAGCACCAAAAGGACTAGCGGGAGATGGGGCACAGATACGCAGTATTTT	CASTKRTSGRWGTDTQYF
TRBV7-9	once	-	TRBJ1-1	TGTGCCAGCAGCTTAATGGGGGGCACTGAAGCTTTCTTT	CASSLMGGTEAFF
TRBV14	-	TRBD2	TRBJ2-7	TGTGCCAGCAGCCAAGAGCTAGCGGGGGCCTACGAGCAGTACTTC	CASSQELAGAYEQYF
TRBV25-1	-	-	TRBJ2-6	TGTGCCAGCAGTCGTTATTCTGGGGCCAACGTCCTGACTTTC	CASSRYSGANVLTF
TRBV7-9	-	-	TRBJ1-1	TGTGCCAGCAGCTTTCTGACACTGAACACTGAAGCTTTCTTT	CASSFLTLNTEAFF
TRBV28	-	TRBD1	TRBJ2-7	TGTGCCAGCAGCCTACAGGGGGCGGGGGACTACGAGCAGTACTTC	CASSLQGAGDYEQYF
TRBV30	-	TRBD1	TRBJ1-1	TGTGCCTCTGACAGGGGAACTGAAGCTTTCTTT	CASDRGTEAFF
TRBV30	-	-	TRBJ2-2	TGTGCCTGGAGTGTGCTAGTGAACACCGGGGAGCTGTTTTTT	CAWSVLVNTGELFF
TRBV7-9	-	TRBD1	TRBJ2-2	TGTTCCAGCAGCTTATGTAACAGGGGACCCGATAGAAACACCGGGGAGCTGTTTTTT	CSSSLCNRGPDRNTGELFF
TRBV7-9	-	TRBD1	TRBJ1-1	TGTGCCAGCAGGGGACAGGACCTGAACACTGAAGCTTTCTTT	CASRGQDLNTEAFF
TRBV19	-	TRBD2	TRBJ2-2	TGTGCCAGTAGTAGAGTTCTAGCGGGAGGTGCCGCGTACACCGGGGAGCTGTTTTTT	CASSRVLAGGAAYTGELFF
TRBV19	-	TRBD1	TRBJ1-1	TGTGCCAGTAATTACAGGGGGAGTGGGGAAGCTTTCTTT	CASNYRGSGEAFF
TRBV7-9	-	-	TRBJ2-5	TGTGCCAGCAGCTACTCAGAGACCCAGTACTTC	CASSYSETQYF
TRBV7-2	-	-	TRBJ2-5	TGTGCCAGCAGCTTAGTTTTGGCAATCCAAGAGACCCAGTACTTC	CASSLVLAIQETQYF
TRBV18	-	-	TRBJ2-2	TGTGCCAGCTCACCCCGGCGGGCGAACACCGGGGAGCTGTTTTTT	CASSPRRANTGELFF
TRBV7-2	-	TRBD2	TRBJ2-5	TGTGCCAGCAGCTTACCGGGACTAGCGGGATTCGCTGGTGTCGAGACCCAGTACTTC	CASSLPGLAGFAGVETQYF
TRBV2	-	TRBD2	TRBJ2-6	TGTGCCAGCAGTTACGGACTAGCGGGTGTCTCTGGGGCCAACGTCCTGACTTTC	CASSYGLAGVSGANVLTF
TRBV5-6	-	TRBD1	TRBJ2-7	TGTGCCAGCAGCTTCGGGACAGGGTTCTCGCACGAGCAGTACTTC	CASSFGTGFSHEQYF
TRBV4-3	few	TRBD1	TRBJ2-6	TGCGCCAGCAGCCAAGGTGACAGGGCTGGGGCCAACGTCCTGACTTTC	CASSQGDRAGANVLTF
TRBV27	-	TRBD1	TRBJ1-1	TGTGCCAGCAGTAGCCGGGACAGCAACACTGAAGCTTTCTTT	CASSSRDSNTEAFF
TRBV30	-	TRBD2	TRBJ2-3	TGTGCCTGGAGTGTATGGACTAGCGGGAGGGCGGCGGGGAGTACGCAGTATTTT	CAWSVWTSGRAAGSTQYF
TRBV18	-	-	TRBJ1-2	TGTGCCAGCTCACCACCGTTACAGGGCTATGGCTACACCTTC	CASSPPLQGYGYTF
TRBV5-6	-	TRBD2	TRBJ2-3	TGTGCCAGCAGCTTGATCCGTTTTGGTAGCGGGATGTCGGATACGCAGTATTTT	CASSLIRFGSGMSDTQYF
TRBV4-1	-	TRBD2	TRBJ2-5	TGCGCCAGCAGCCAAGAGGAGCGGGAGACAGAGACCCAGTACTTC	CASSQEERETETQYF
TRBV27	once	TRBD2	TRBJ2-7	TGTGCCAGCAGCGGGAGCGGGATGATCGACGAGCAGTACTTC	CASSGSGMIDEQYF
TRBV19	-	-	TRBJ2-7	TGTGCCAGTAAAAGGGCGGGTGACTTCCCCTACGAGCAGTACTTC	CASKRAGDFPYEQYF
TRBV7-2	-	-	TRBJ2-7	TGTGCCAGCAGCTCAGATGACAGAGCCTACGAGCAGTACTTC	CASSSDDRAYEQYF
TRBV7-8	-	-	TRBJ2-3	TGTGCCAGCAGCCCGACTAGGGATACGCAGTATTTT	CASSPTRDTQYF